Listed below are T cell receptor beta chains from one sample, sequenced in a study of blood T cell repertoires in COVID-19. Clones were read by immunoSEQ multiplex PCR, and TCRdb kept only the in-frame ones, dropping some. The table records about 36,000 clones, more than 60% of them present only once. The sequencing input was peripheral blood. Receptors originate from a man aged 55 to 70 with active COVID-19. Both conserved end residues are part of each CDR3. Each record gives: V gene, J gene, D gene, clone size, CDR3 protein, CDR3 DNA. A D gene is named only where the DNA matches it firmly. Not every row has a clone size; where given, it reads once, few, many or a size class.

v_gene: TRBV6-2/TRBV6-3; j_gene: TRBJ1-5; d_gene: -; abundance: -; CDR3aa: CASSYSRRTQQKPQHF; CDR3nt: TGTGCCAGCAGTTACTCGCGTCGGACTCAGCAAAAGCCCCAGCATTTT
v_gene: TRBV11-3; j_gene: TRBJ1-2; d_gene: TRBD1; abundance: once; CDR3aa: CASSLGTGWRDLYGYTF; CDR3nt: TGTGCCAGCAGCTTAGGGACAGGGTGGAGGGACCTCTATGGCTACACCTTC
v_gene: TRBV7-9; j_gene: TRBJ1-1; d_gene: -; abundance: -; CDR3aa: CASSLARSRGGTEAFF; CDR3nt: TGTGCCAGCAGCTTAGCGCGAAGCAGGGGTGGCACTGAAGCTTTCTTT
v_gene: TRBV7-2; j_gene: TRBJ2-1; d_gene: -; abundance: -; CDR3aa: CASSRDRGSYNEQFF; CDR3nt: TGTGCCAGCAGCCGCGACCGGGGATCCTACAATGAGCAGTTCTTC
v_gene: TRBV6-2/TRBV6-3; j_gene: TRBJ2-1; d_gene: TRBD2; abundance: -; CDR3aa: CASSLGLAGVDEQFF; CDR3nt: TGTGCCAGCAGTTTGGGACTAGCGGGGGTCGATGAGCAGTTCTTC
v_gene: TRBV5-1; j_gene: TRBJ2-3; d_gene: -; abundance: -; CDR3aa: CASSLGQALADTQYF; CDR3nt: TGCGCCAGCAGCTTGGGACAGGCCCTAGCAGATACGCAGTATTTT
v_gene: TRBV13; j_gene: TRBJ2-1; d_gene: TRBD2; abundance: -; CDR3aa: CASSLGGAGEQFF; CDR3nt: TGTGCCAGCAGCTTAGGCGGAGCGGGGGAGCAGTTCTTC
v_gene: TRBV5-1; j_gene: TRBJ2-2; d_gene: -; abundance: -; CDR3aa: CASSLAEDRRSGELFF; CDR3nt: TGCGCCAGCAGCTTGGCCGAGGATAGGCGGAGCGGGGAGCTGTTTTTT
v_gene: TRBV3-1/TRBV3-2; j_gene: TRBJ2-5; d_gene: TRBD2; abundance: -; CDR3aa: CASSQALSGGGETQYF; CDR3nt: TGTGCCAGCAGCCAAGCTCTTAGCGGGGGGGGTGAGACCCAGTACTTC
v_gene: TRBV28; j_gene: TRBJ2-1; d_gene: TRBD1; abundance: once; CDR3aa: CASSPIGQGDNEQFF; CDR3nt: TGTGCCAGCAGTCCCATTGGACAGGGGGACAATGAGCAGTTCTTC
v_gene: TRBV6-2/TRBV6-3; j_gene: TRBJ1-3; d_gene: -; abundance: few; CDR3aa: CASSGGGSGNTIYF; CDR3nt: TGTGCCAGCAGTGGTGGCGGCTCTGGAAACACCATATATTTT
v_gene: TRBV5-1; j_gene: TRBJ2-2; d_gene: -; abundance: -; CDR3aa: CASSLGQGNTGELFF; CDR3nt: TGCGCCAGCAGCTTGGGGCAGGGGAACACCGGGGAGCTGTTTTTT
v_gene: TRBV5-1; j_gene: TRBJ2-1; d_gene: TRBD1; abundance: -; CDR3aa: CASGQGSGDEQFF; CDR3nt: TGCGCCAGCGGACAGGGGTCGGGCGATGAGCAGTTCTTC
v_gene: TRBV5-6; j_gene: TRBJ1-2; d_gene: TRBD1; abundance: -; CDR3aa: CASSLDRGRYGYTF; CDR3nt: TGTGCCAGCAGCTTGGACAGGGGTCGATATGGCTACACCTTC
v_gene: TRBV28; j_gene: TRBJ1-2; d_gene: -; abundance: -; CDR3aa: CASSFLVQGDGYTF; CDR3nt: TGTGCCAGCAGTTTCTTGGTACAGGGCGACGGCTACACCTTC
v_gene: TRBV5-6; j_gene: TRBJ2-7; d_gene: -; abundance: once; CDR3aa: CASSLRSEQYF; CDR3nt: TGTGCCAGCAGCCTAAGGAGCGAGCAGTACTTC
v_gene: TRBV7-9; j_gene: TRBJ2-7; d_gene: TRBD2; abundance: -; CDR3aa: CASSFLAGIYF; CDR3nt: TGTGCCAGCAGCTTTTTAGCGGGAATTTACTTC
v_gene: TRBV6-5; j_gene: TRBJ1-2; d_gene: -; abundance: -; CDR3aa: CASKQGGYGYTF; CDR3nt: TGTGCCAGCAAGCAGGGAGGCTATGGCTACACCTTC
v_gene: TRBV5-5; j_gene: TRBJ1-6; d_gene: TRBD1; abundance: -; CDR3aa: CASSLIWDRSNSPLHF; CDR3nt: TGTGCCAGCAGCTTAATTTGGGACAGATCCAATTCACCCCTCCACTTT
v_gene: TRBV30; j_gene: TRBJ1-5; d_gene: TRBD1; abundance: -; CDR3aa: CAWAGGRRGDSNQPQHF; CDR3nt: TGTGCCTGGGCAGGGGGCCGGAGGGGGGATAGCAATCAGCCCCAGCATTTT
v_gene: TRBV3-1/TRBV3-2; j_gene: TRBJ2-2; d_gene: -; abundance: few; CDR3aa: CASSQVYRQLSTGELFF; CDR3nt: TGTGCCAGCAGCCAAGTGTACAGACAACTCAGCACCGGGGAGCTGTTTTTT
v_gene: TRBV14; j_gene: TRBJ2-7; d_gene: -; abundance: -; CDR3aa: CASSLYKGQEYF; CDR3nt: TGTGCCAGCAGCCTCTACAAGGGGCAAGAGTACTTC
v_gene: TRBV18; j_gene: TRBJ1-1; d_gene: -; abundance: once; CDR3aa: CASSPLRPNRAGNTEAFF; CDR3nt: TGTGCCAGCTCACCCCTACGTCCTAACAGGGCGGGGAACACTGAAGCTTTCTTT
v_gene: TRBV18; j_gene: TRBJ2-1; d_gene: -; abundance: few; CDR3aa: CASSLGTSNEQFF; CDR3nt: TGTGCCAGCTCACTCGGGACTTCGAATGAGCAGTTCTTC
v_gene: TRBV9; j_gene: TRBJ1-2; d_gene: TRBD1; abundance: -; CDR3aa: CASSLRTGTANYGYTF; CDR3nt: TGTGCCAGCAGCCTACGGACCGGGACAGCAAACTATGGCTACACCTTC
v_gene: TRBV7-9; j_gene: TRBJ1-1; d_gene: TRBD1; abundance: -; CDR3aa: CASSLGSIRTGNTEAFF; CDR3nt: TGTGCCAGCAGCTTAGGCTCGATTAGGACAGGGAACACTGAAGCTTTCTTT
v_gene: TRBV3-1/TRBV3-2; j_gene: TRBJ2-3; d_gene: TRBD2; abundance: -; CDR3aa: CASSPWGGTDTQYF; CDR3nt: TGTGCCAGCAGCCCGTGGGGGGGGACAGATACGCAGTATTTT
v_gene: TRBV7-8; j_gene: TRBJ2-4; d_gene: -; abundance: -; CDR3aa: CASSLSRNNIQYF; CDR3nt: TGTGCCAGCAGCTTAAGCAGGAATAACATTCAGTACTTC
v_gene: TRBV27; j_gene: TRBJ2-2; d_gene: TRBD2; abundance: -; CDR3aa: CASSSGLANTGELFF; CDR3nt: TGTGCCAGCTCTTCCGGACTAGCGAACACCGGGGAGCTGTTTTTT
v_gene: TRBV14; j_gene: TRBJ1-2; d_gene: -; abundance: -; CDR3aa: CASSQPGRYSNGYTF; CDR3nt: TGTGCCAGCAGCCAACCTGGGCGATATTCAAATGGCTACACCTTC
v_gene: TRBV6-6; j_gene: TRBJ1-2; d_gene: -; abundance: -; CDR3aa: CASSGLEGGGYTF; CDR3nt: TGTGCCAGCAGTGGGCTTGAGGGTGGTGGCTACACCTTC
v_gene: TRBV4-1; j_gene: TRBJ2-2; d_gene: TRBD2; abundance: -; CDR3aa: CASSPSGGGQTGELFF; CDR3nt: TGCGCCAGCAGCCCCTCCGGGGGGGGGCAGACCGGGGAGCTGTTTTTT
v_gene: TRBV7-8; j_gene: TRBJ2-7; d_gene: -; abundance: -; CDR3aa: CASSQRWYEQYF; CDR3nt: TGTGCCAGCAGCCAGAGGTGGTACGAGCAGTACTTC
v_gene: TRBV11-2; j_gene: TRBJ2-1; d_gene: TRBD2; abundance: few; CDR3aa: CASSRTGTSGGTNNEQFF; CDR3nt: TGTGCCAGCAGCCGGACAGGGACTAGCGGGGGGACTAACAATGAGCAGTTCTTC
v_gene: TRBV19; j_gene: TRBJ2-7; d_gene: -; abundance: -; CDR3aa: CASSIGGPSVNEQYF; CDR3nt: TGTGCCAGTAGTATAGGCGGACCTAGCGTCAACGAGCAGTACTTC
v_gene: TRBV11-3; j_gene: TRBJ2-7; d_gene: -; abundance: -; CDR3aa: CASSARGEQYF; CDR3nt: TGTGCCAGCAGCGCGCGCGGGGAGCAGTACTTC
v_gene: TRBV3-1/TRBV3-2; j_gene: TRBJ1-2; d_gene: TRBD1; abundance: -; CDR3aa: CASSQDRQGLYGYTF; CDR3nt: TGTGCCAGCAGCCAAGATCGACAGGGCCTCTATGGCTACACCTTC
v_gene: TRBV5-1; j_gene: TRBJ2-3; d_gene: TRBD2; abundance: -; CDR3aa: CASSLASSGEGDTQYF; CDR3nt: TGCGCCAGCAGCTTGGCCTCTAGCGGGGAAGGAGATACGCAGTATTTT
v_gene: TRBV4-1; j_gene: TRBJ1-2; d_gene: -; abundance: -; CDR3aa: CASSQAAANYGYTF; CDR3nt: TGCGCCAGTAGCCAAGCTGCAGCGAACTATGGCTACACCTTC
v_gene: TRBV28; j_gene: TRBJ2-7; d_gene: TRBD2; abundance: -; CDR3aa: CASNSGTSGTYEQYF; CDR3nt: TGTGCCAGCAATTCCGGGACTAGCGGGACCTACGAGCAGTACTTC
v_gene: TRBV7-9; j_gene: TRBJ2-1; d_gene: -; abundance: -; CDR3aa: CASAPPGALYNEQFF; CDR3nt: TGTGCCAGTGCCCCTCCCGGAGCCTTATACAATGAGCAGTTCTTC
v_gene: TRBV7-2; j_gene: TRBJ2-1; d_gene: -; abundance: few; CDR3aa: CASSTSFEQFF; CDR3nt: TGTGCCAGCAGCACTAGCTTTGAGCAGTTCTTC
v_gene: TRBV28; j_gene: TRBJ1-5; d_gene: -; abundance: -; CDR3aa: CASRAEGQPQHF; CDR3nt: TGTGCCAGCAGGGCCGAGGGTCAGCCCCAGCATTTT
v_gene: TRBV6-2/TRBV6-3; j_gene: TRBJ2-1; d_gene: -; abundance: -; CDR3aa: CASSSREHNEQFF; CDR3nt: TGTGCCAGCAGTTCCCGGGAACACAATGAGCAGTTCTTC
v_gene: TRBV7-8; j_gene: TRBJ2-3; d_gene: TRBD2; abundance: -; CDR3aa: CASSSSGRDTQYF; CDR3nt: TGTGCCAGCAGCTCTAGCGGGAGGGATACGCAGTATTTT
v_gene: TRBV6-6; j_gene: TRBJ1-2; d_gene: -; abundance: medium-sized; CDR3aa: CASSAIYTDYTF; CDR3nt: TGTGCCAGCAGCGCAATTTACACCGACTACACCTTC
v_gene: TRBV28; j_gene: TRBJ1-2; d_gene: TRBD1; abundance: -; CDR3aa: CASSLYPGQYGYTF; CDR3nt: TGTGCCAGCAGTTTATACCCGGGACAGTATGGCTACACCTTC
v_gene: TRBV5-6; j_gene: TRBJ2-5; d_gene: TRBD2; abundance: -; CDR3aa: CASSLSGGEPQETQYF; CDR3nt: TGTGCCAGCAGTCTTAGCGGGGGAGAGCCCCAAGAGACCCAGTACTTC
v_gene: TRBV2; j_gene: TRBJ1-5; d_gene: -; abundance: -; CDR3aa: CASMTGTSSNQPQHF; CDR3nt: TGTGCCAGCATGACGGGGACTTCCAGCAATCAGCCCCAGCATTTT
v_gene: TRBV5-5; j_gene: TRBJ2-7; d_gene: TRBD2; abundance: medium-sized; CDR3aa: CASSPGLAGAYEQYF; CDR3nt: TGTGCCAGCAGCCCGGGACTAGCGGGGGCCTACGAGCAGTACTTC
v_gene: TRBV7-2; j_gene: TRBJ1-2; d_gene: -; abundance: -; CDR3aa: CASSLAQDSLGGYTF; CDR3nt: TGTGCCAGCAGCTTAGCTCAGGACTCTCTTGGTGGCTACACCTTC
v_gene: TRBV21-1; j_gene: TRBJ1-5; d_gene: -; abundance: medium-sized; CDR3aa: CASSKKLRGRGPNSNQPQHF; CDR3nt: TGTGCCAGCAGCAAAAAATTGAGAGGCAGGGGACCTAATAGCAATCAGCCCCAGCATTTT
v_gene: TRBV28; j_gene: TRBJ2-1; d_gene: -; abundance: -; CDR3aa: CASKGGDTYNEQFF; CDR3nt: TGTGCCAGCAAAGGGGGGGACACCTACAATGAGCAGTTCTTC
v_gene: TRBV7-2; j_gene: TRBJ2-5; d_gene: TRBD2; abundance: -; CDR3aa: CASSPAGTRGGRETQYF; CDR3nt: TGTGCCAGCAGTCCCGCCGGGACTAGGGGTGGAAGAGAGACCCAGTACTTC
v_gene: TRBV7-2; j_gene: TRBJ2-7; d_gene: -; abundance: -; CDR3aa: CASSRGGAPLGEQYF; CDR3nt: TGTGCCAGCAGCCGCGGTGGCGCCCCTCTCGGAGAGCAGTACTTC
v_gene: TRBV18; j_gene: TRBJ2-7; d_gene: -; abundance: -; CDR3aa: CASSRQGGGYEQYF; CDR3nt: TGTGCCAGCTCACGTCAGGGGGGCGGCTACGAGCAGTACTTC
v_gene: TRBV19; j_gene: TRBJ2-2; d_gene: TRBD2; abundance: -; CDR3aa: CASRNSGLAGTTGELFF; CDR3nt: TGTGCCAGTAGAAACTCCGGGTTAGCGGGAACGACCGGGGAGCTGTTTTTT
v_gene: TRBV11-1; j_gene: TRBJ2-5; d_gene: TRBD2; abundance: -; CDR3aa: CASTGLGTSGGETQYF; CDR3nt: TGTGCCAGCACTGGGCTCGGGACTAGCGGGGGAGAGACCCAGTACTTC